This is a list of T cell receptor beta chains from one sample in a study of blood T cells in healthy people across ages. One entry per CDR3 protein results from TCRdb running MiXCR on the 5' RACE reads. The table records 650,000 to 1,000,000 distinct CDR3 sequences, around 50% of them present only once. The specimen sequenced was blood. The receptors here all came from an elderly man in good health. CDR3s include the opening cysteine and the closing phenylalanine or tryptophan. D genes are given only for firm matches. Size values are once, few and many counts, or a class for expanded clones, and some rows have none.

v_call	j_call	d_call	clone_size	cdr3_aa	cdr3_nt
TRBV10-3	TRBJ2-3	NA	many	CAISERASDKYF	TGTGCCATCAGTGAGAGGGCTAGCGACAAGTATTTT
TRBV10-3	TRBJ2-7	NA	many	CAISEDPNYEQYF	TGTGCCATCAGTGAGGACCCAAACTACGAGCAGTACTTC
TRBV18	TRBJ2-7	TRBD2	NA	CASSPTGTSSSGSSYEQYF	TGTGCCAGCTCACCGACCGGGACTAGCTCGTCCGGGAGCTCCTACGAGCAGTACTTC
TRBV10-2	TRBJ2-3	NA	NA	CASNFTRGTQYF	TGCGCCAGCAATTTCACCAGAGGGACGCAGTATTTT
TRBV29-1	TRBJ2-1	TRBD2	NA	CSVEMLAGGSYNEQFF	TGCAGCGTTGAAATGCTAGCGGGAGGGTCTTACAATGAGCAGTTCTTC
TRBV7-3	TRBJ2-2	NA	few	CASSRVNTGELFF	TGTGCCAGCAGCAGGGTCAACACCGGGGAGCTGTTTTTT
TRBV6-6	TRBJ2-5	NA	NA	CASSPPLASAQETQYF	TGTGCCAGCAGCCCCCCCCTAGCGTCGGCACAAGAGACCCAGTACTTC
TRBV7-2	TRBJ2-7	TRBD2	NA	CASTAAGGGTYEQYF	TGTGCCAGCACCGCCGCGGGGGGAGGGACCTACGAGCAGTACTTC
TRBV7-8	TRBJ2-3	NA	few	CASSLAGGPPPDTQYF	TGTGCCAGCAGCTTAGCGGGAGGCCCCCCACCGGATACGCAGTATTTT
TRBV7-2	TRBJ2-3	NA	NA	CASSPSPGQADTQYF	TGTGCCAGCAGCCCTAGCCCGGGGCAGGCAGATACGCAGTATTTT
TRBV25-1	TRBJ1-3	NA	NA	CASTHFSGNTIYF	TGTGCCAGCACCCACTTCTCTGGAAACACCATATATTTT
TRBV7-9	TRBJ2-7	NA	NA	CASSLVYGSYEQYF	TGTGCCAGCAGCTTAGTGTATGGATCCTACGAGCAGTACTTC
TRBV12-3/TRBV12-4	TRBJ1-1	NA	few	CASNDMGPNTEAFF	TGTGCCAGCAATGATATGGGACCGAACACTGAAGCTTTCTTT
TRBV7-2	TRBJ2-1	TRBD2	NA	CASSLWYSGRANEQFF	TGTGCCAGCAGCTTATGGTATAGCGGGAGGGCTAATGAGCAGTTCTTC
TRBV28	TRBJ1-6	NA	NA	CASSLEGRSSPLHF	TGTGCCAGCAGTTTAGAGGGGAGAAGTTCACCCCTCCACTTT
TRBV6-1	TRBJ1-1	NA	few	CASSEWNTEAFF	TGTGCCAGCAGTGAGTGGAACACTGAAGCTTTCTTT
TRBV20-1	TRBJ2-7	TRBD2	NA	CSASASGSYNEQYF	TGCAGTGCTAGTGCCAGCGGGAGTTACAATGAGCAGTACTTC
TRBV6-5	TRBJ1-1	TRBD1	NA	CASSEHRAGGTEAFF	TGTGCCAGCAGTGAACACCGGGCAGGGGGCACTGAAGCTTTCTTT
TRBV5-1	TRBJ2-1	NA	NA	CASSLRGITDNEQFF	TGCGCCAGCAGCTTGCGGGGGATTACAGACAATGAGCAGTTCTTC
TRBV30	TRBJ1-1	TRBD1	few	CAWRGQGIVEAFF	TGTGCCTGGAGGGGACAGGGGATCGTTGAAGCTTTCTTT
TRBV5-1	TRBJ2-7	TRBD2	few	CASSGGTSASSYEQYF	TGCGCCAGCAGCGGGGGGACTAGCGCGAGCTCCTACGAGCAGTACTTC
TRBV27	TRBJ2-7	NA	NA	CASSFWGGSSSEQYF	TGTGCCAGCAGTTTTTGGGGCGGGTCATCGAGCGAGCAGTACTTC
TRBV7-6	TRBJ2-3	NA	NA	CASSRVTSTDTQYF	TGTGCCAGCAGCAGAGTGACCAGTACAGATACGCAGTATTTT
TRBV4-1	TRBJ2-3	NA	NA	CASSLGTTDTQYF	TGCGCCAGCAGCCTTGGGACTACAGATACGCAGTATTTT
TRBV5-1	TRBJ2-1	TRBD1	few	CASSTYRGSYNEQFF	TGCGCCAGCAGCACTTACAGGGGCTCCTACAATGAGCAGTTCTTC
TRBV20-1	TRBJ2-7	TRBD2	once	CSARQPLSSGHYEQYF	TGCAGTGCTAGACAGCCGTTATCTAGCGGTCACTACGAGCAGTACTTC
TRBV11-2	TRBJ1-1	TRBD1	NA	CASSPDRAFTEAFF	TGTGCCAGCAGCCCGGACAGGGCGTTCACTGAAGCTTTCTTT
TRBV12-3/TRBV12-4	TRBJ2-6	NA	NA	CASSPTDQFVSGANVLTF	TGTGCCAGCAGCCCCACCGATCAGTTTGTCTCTGGGGCCAACGTCCTGACTTTC
TRBV7-2	TRBJ1-2	NA	NA	CASSFPPEGYGYTF	TGTGCCAGCAGCTTCCCCCCGGAGGGCTATGGCTACACCTTC
TRBV2	TRBJ2-7	NA	few	CASSEGMIDEQYF	TGTGCCAGCAGTGAGGGGATGATCGACGAGCAGTACTTC
TRBV25-1	TRBJ2-3	TRBD2	NA	CASSEVGGREDTQYF	TGTGCCAGCAGTGAGGTGGGAGGGCGGGAAGATACGCAGTATTTT
TRBV20-1	TRBJ2-3	TRBD2	few	CSARHGTSNTDTQYF	TGCAGTGCTAGACATGGGACTAGCAACACAGATACGCAGTATTTT
TRBV18	TRBJ1-6	NA	NA	CASSPLESSPLHF	TGTGCCAGCTCACCACTTGAGAGTTCACCCCTCCACTTT
TRBV15	TRBJ2-5	NA	NA	CATSRGIGVETQYF	TGTGCCACCAGCAGAGGCATCGGGGTAGAGACCCAGTACTTC
TRBV7-9	TRBJ1-5	NA	NA	CASSRPGGVGNQPQHF	TGTGCCAGCAGCCGTCCCGGTGGAGTGGGCAATCAGCCTCAGCATTTT
TRBV7-2	TRBJ2-7	NA	few	CASRPITGAYEQYF	TGTGCCAGCAGACCAATTACAGGCGCCTACGAGCAGTACTTC
TRBV29-1	TRBJ2-1	NA	NA	CSVGGASNEQFF	TGCAGCGTTGGGGGGGCTAGCAATGAGCAGTTCTTC
TRBV7-9	TRBJ1-2	TRBD1	NA	CASSFRDRGPNYGYTF	TGTGCCAGCAGCTTCCGGGACAGGGGTCCTAACTATGGCTACACCTTC
TRBV29-1	TRBJ2-7	TRBD1	few	CSVEDRTGDEQYF	TGCAGCGTTGAAGACAGGACAGGGGACGAGCAGTACTTC
TRBV4-2	TRBJ1-2	NA	NA	CASSQEQGRGYTF	TGTGCCAGCAGCCAAGAACAGGGACGTGGCTACACCTTC
TRBV12-3/TRBV12-4	TRBJ1-4	TRBD1	NA	CASSLGGGGSFGKLFF	TGTGCCAGCAGTTTAGGAGGGGGCGGCAGTTTTGGAAAACTGTTTTTT
TRBV12-3/TRBV12-4	TRBJ2-3	NA	NA	CASSFSGTSTDTRYF	TGTGCCAGCAGTTTCAGTGGGACGAGCACAGATACGCGGTATTTT
TRBV7-2	TRBJ1-6	NA	NA	CASSPIGNSPLHF	TGTGCCAGCAGCCCTATAGGGAATTCACCCCTCCACTTT
TRBV6-2/TRBV6-3	TRBJ2-7	NA	NA	CASSYSAGTHSYEQYF	TGTGCCAGCAGTTACAGTGCAGGGACACACTCCTACGAGCAGTACTTC
TRBV5-1	TRBJ2-3	NA	NA	CASSLVSSDAQYF	TGCGCCAGCAGCTTGGTGTCGTCGGATGCGCAGTATTTT
TRBV6-2/TRBV6-3	TRBJ2-7	NA	NA	CASTAQGFYEQYF	TGTGCCAGCACGGCACAGGGTTTCTACGAGCAGTACTTC
TRBV7-2	TRBJ2-4	NA	many	CASSLDGAVAKNIQYF	TGTGCCAGCAGCTTAGATGGGGCGGTAGCCAAAAACATTCAGTACTTC
TRBV28	TRBJ1-2	NA	NA	CASSCGQAMGYGYTF	TGTGCCAGCAGTTGCGGGCAGGCGATGGGCTATGGCTACACCTTC
TRBV29-1	TRBJ2-7	NA	few	CSVRRSYEQYF	TGCAGCGTCCGACGGTCCTACGAGCAGTACTTC
TRBV7-6	TRBJ2-1	TRBD2	few	CASSKAGQSNNEQFF	TGTGCCAGCAGCAAAGCGGGGCAGAGTAACAATGAGCAGTTCTTC
TRBV27	TRBJ1-1	NA	many	CASSRSPWQGSTEAFF	TGTGCCAGCAGCCGTAGTCCGTGGCAGGGGTCCACTGAAGCTTTCTTT
TRBV6-6	TRBJ2-7	TRBD1	NA	CASSYPRTGGIHEQYF	TGTGCCAGCAGTTACCCCAGGACAGGGGGGATCCACGAGCAGTACTTC